This T cell receptor (beta chain) was observed in a study of blood T cell repertoires in COVID-19 (dated by TCRdb to 2019 to 2021). Study-wide context: Collaborator samples came from the United States, Italy and Spain and covered acute and convalescent phases of COVID-19. The repertoires were released in a freely available public database intended as a resource for research on the immune response to SARS-CoV-2. HLA class I and class II types, where available, came from metadata supplied by the sample provider rather than from assay-based typing. Sample metadata almost always included a de-identified subject ID, COVID-19 status, age in years and sex. Samples were obtained from the ongoing ImmuneRACE study (first 160 participants) and from over 1,000 subjects provided by 6 global collaborators. The dataset comprised deeply sampled blood TCRbeta repertoires from subjects exposed to, actively infected with, or recovered from COVID-19. The prospective study material was composed of cDNA or gDNA derived from T cells, B-cell-depleted T cells, or PBMCs. Here is what the overall study found, with its caveats: The amount of clinical and demographic metadata varied by source and participant and was provided uncurated.

TCRbeta CDR3 regions were amplified from genomic DNA using the immunoSEQ Assay, a bias-controlled multiplex PCR. The study's own analysis went as follows. The number of nucleated cells in each sample was estimated from the amplification of reference gene primers within the assay. To quantify the absolute abundance of each unique TCRbeta CDR3 rearrangement, sequence reads were collapsed and filtered. For each sample, productive Simpson clonality was calculated as the square root of Simpson's diversity index across productive rearrangements. The source is immuneACCESS, and TCRdb retained only in-frame sequences with V and J called. Part of the clones is not carried over; for the studies checked, unresolved V genes explain less than half of this, and the remainder is unexplained. The DNA gave D and trimming, while V, J and clone size come from that table. This sample has 93,000 or so clones in its table, and roughly nine tenths of those were observed once. More than 15% of the sample rests with the top ten.

This clone has only one observation. No antigen is known for it. Base quality data are lacking; no much larger clone is found one base away. The collaborating institutions used their own protocols to collect whole blood in K2EDTA tubes. For TCRbeta analysis, collaborator samples were shipped as frozen whole blood, as isolated PBMCs, or as DNA extracted from either sample type. Its CDR3 holds 14 amino acids, cysteine through phenylalanine. Only the CDR3 region is kept as DNA, spanning 42 bases read in frame from base 1. V sheds 6 bases and J sheds 2 bases, leaving 10 bases between their ends. The germline V gene (reference sequence) yields MNHEY for CDR1 and SMNVEV for CDR2.

The TCR sequence derives from an elderly woman in a cohort sampled during active COVID-19. The specimen sequenced was peripheral blood. This sequence uses TRBV27 and TRBJ2-2, with the identity of the D gene unclear. The CDR3 reads as follows: CASRKQTNTGELFF. The nucleotide sequence is TGTGCCAGCAGGAAACAGACCAACACCGGGGAGCTGTTTTTT.